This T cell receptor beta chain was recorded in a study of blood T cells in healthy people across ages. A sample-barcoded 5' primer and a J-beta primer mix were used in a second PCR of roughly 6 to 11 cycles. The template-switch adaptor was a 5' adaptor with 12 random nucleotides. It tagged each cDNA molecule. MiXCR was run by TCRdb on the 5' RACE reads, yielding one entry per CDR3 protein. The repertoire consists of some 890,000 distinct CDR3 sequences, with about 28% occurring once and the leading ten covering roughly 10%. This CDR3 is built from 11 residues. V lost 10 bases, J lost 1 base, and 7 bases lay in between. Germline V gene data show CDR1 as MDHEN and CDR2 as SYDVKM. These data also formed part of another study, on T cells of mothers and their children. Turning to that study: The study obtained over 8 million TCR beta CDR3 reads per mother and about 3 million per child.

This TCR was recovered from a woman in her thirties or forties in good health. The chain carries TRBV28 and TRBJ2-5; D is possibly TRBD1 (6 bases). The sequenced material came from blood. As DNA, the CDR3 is TGTGCCACGGACAGCCAAGAGACCCAGTACTTC. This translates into CATDSQETQYF. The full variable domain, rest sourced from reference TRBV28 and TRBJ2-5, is DVKVTQSSRYLVKRTGEKVFLECVQDMDHENMFWYRQDPGLGLRLIYFSYDVKMKEKGDIPEGYSVSREKKERFSLILESASTNQTSMYLCATDSQETQYFGPGTRLLVL.